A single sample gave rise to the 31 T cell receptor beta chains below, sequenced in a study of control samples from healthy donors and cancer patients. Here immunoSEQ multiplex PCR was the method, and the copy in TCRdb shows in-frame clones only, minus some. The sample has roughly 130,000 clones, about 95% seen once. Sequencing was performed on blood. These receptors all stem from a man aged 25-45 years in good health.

The DNA of the CDR3 is TGTGCCAGCAGTTACGGAAGCAATCAGCCCCAGCATTTT. Its protein product is CASSYGSNQPQHF. This chain uses TRBV6-5 with TRBJ1-5; D gene ambiguous. Germline V gene sequence: CDR1 MNHEY, CDR2 SVGAGI. Trimming removed 2 bases at V and 1 base at J, with 3 bases between. This CDR3 comprises 13 residues.

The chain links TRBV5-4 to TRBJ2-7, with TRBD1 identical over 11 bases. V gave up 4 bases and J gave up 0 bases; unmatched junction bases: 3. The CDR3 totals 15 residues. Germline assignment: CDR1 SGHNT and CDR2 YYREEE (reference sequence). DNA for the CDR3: TGTGCCAGCAGCCCGGGACAGGGGGGCTCCTACGAGCAGTACTTC. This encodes CASSPGQGGSYEQYF.

The CDR3 DNA reads as TGTGCCAGCAGCTACTCCGGGACAGGGAAAGAGACCCAGTACTTC. It is translated as CASSYSGTGKETQYF. The chain recombines TRBV7-2 with TRBJ2-5; TRBD1 matches 9 bases. The CDR3 runs 15 residues. V lost 4 bases, J lost 3 bases, and 6 bases stayed unmatched. Germline CDR1 and CDR2: SGHTA and FQGNSA.

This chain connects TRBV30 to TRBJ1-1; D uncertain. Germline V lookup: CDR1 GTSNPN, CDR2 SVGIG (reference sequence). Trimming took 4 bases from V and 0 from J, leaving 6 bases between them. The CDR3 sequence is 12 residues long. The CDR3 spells CAWKGLNTEAFF. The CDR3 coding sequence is TGTGCCTGGAAAGGCTTGAACACTGAAGCTTTCTTT.

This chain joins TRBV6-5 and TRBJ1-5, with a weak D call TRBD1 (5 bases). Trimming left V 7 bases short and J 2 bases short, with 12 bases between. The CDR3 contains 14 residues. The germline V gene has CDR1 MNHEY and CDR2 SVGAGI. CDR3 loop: CASNGGVGNQPQHF. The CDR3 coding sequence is TGTGCCAGCAATGGGGGGGTCGGCAATCAGCCCCAGCATTTT.

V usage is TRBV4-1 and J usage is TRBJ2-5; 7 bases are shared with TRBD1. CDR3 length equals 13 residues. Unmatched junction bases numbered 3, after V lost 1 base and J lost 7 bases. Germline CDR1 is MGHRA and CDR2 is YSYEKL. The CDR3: CASSQARQGTQYF. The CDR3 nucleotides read TGCGCCAGCAGCCAAGCTAGACAGGGGACCCAGTACTTC.

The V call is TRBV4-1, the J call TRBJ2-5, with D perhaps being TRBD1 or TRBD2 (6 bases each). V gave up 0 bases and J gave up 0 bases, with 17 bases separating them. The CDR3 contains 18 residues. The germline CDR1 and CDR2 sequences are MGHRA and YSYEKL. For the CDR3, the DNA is TGCGCCAGCAGCCAAGATTCCCGGGGGCGGGCGTACCAAGAGACCCAGTACTTC. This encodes CASSQDSRGRAYQETQYF.

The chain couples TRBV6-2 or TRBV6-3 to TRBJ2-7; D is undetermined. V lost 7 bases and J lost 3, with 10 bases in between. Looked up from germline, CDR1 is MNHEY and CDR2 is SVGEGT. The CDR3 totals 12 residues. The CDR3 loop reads CASTYGNYEQYF. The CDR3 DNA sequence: TGTGCCAGCACTTATGGAAACTACGAGCAGTACTTC.

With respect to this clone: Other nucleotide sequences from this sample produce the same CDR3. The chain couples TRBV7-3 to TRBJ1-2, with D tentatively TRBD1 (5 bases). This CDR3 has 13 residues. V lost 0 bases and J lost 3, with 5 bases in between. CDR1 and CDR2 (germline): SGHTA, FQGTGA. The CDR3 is CASSLTGDYGYTF. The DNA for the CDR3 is TGTGCCAGCAGCTTAACGGGGGACTATGGCTACACCTTC.

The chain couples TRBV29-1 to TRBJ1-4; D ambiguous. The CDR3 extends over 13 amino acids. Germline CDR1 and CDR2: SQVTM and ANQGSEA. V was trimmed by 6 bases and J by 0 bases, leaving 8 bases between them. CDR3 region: CSVQSATNEKLFF. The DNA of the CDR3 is TGCAGCGTCCAGAGTGCAACTAATGAAAAACTGTTTTTT. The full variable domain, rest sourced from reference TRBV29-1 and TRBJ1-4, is SAVISQKPSRDICQRGTSLTIQCQVDSQVTMMFWYRQQPGQSLTLIATANQGSEATYESGFVIDKFPISRPNLTFSTLTVSNMSPEDSSIYLCSVQSATNEKLFFGSGTQLSVL.

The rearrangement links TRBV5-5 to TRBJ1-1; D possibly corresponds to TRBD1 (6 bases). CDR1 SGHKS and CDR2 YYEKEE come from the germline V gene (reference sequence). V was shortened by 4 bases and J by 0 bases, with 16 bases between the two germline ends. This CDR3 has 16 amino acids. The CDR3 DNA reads TGTGCCAGCAGCCCAGAGGCCGCAGGGGTGAACACTGAAGCTTTCTTT. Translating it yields CASSPEAAGVNTEAFF.

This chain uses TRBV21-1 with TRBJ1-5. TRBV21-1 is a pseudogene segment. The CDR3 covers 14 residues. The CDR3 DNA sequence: TGTGCCAGCAGCAAAGCTGGGGATATCAGGCCCCAGCATTTT. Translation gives CASSKAGDIRPQHF.

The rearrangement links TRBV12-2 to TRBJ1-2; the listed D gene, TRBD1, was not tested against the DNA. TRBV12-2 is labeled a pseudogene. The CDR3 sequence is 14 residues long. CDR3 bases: TGTGCAAGTATATGGCCGTCGATCCAGTATGGCTACACCTTC. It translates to CASIWPSIQYGYTF.

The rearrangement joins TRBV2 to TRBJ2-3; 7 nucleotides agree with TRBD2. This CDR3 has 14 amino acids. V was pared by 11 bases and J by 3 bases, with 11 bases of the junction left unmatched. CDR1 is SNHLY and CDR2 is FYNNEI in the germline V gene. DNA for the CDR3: TGTGCCGGGAGAGGCGGGGGATCGACAGATACGCAGTATTTT. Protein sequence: CAGRGGGSTDTQYF.

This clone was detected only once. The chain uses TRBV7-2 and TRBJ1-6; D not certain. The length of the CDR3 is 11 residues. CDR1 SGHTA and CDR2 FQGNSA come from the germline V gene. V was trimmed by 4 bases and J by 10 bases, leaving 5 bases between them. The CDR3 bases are TGTGCCAGCAGCTCAAGCTCACCCCTCCACTTT. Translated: CASSSSSPLHF.

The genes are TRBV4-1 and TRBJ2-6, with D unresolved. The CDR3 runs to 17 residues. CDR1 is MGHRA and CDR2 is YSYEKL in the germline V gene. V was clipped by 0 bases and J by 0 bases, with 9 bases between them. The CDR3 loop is CASSQDRQFSGANVLTF. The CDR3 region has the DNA TGCGCCAGCAGCCAAGATAGGCAATTCTCTGGGGCCAACGTCCTGACTTTC.

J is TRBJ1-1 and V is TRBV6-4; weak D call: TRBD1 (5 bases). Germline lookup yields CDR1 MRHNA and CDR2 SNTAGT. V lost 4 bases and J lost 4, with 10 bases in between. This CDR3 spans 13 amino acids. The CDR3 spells CASSVGRGTEAFF. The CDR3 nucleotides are TGTGCCAGCAGTGTGGGGCGCGGCACTGAAGCTTTCTTT.

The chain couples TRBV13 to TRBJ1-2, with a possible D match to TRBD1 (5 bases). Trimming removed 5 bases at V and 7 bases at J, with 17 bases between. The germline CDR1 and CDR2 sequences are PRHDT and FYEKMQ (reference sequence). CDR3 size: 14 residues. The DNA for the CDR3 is TGTGCCAGCAGCCTCAGGGCAGCTTTCGGTGGCTACACCTTC. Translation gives CASSLRAAFGGYTF.

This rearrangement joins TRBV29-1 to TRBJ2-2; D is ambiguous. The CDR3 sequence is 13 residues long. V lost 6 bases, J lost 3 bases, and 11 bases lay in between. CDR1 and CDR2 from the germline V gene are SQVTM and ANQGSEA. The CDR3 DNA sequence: TGCAGCGTATACTCCGGTCACACCGGGGAGCTGTTTTTT. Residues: CSVYSGHTGELFF.

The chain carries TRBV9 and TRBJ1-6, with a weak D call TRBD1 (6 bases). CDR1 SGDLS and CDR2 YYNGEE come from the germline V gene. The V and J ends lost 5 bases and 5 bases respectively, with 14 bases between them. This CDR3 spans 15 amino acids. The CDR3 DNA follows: TGTGCCAGCAGTGAGGCCTACAGGGATAATTCACCCCTCCACTTT. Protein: CASSEAYRDNSPLHF.

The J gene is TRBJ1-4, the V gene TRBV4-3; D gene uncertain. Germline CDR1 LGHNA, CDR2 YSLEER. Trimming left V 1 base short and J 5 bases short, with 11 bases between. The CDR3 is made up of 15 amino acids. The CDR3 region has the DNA TGCGCCAGCAGCCAAGGGCCAGGCCAGAATGAAAAACTGTTTTTT. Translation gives CASSQGPGQNEKLFF.

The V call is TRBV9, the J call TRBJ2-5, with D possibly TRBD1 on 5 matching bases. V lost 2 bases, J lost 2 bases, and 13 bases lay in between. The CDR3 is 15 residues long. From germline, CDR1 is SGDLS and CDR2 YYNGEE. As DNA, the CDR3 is TGTGCCAGCAGCGTTGCAGGGTTGGATCAAGAGACCCAGTACTTC. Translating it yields CASSVAGLDQETQYF.

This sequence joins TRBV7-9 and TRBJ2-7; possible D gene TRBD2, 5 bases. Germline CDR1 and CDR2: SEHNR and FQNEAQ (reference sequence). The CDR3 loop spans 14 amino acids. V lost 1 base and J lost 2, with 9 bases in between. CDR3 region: CASSLGGSAYEQYF. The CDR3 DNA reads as TGTGCCAGCAGCTTAGGGGGTAGCGCCTACGAGCAGTACTTC.

Here the CDR3 DNA reads TGTGCCAGCGGGCAGCGGGGGCGATACAATGAGCAGTTCTTC. Translating it yields CASGQRGRYNEQFF. This chain joins TRBV27 and TRBJ2-1, with 8 nucleotides matching TRBD2. Germline trimming cut 8 bases from V and 4 bases from J; bases unmatched to any gene: 7. The CDR3 runs 14 residues. Germline CDR1 reads MNHEY; CDR2 reads SMNVEV (reference sequence).

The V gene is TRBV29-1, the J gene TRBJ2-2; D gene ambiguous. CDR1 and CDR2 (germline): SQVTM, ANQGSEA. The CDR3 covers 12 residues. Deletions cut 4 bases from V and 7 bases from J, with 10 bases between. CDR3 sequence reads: CSVVLPNGELFF. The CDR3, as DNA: TGCAGCGTTGTCCTGCCTAACGGGGAGCTGTTTTTT.

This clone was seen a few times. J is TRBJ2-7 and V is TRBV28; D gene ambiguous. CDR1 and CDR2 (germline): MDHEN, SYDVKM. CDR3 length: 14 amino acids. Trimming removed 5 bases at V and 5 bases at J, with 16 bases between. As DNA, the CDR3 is TGTGCCAGCAGTCAAAACGGACGAAGCAACGAGCAGTACTTC. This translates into CASSQNGRSNEQYF.

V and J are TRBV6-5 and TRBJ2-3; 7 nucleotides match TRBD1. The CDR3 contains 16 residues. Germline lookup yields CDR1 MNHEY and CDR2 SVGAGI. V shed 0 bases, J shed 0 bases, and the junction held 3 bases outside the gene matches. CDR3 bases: TGTGCCAGCAGTTACTCCGGGACAGTGAGCACAGATACGCAGTATTTT. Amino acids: CASSYSGTVSTDTQYF.

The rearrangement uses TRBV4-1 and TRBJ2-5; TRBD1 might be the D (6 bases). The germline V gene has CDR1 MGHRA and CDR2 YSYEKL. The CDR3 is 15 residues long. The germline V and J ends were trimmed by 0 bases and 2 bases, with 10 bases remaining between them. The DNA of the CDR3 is TGCGCCAGCAGCCAAGATCAGGGGAGTCAAGAGACCCAGTACTTC. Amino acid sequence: CASSQDQGSQETQYF.

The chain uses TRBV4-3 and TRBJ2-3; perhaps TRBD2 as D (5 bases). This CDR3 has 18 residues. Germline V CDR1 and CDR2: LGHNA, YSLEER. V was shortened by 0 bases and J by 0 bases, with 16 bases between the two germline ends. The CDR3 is CASSQDARFRTSTDTQYF. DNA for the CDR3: TGCGCCAGCAGCCAAGATGCCAGGTTTCGGACTAGCACAGATACGCAGTATTTT.

The CDR3 here is CASSDLYRVSGQETQYF. CDR3 in DNA: TGTGCCAGCAGTGATCTTTATAGGGTTAGCGGACAAGAGACCCAGTACTTC. The rearrangement joins TRBV2 to TRBJ2-5, with a tentative D call TRBD2 (6 bases). V shed 3 bases and J shed 2 bases, with 19 bases lying between them. The CDR3 covers 17 residues. Germline-derived CDR1 and CDR2 are SNHLY and FYNNEI.

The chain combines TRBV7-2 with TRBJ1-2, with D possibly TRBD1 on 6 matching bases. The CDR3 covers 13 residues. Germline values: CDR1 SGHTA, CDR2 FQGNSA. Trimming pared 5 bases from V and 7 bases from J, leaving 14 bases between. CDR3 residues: CASSPRGAVGYTF. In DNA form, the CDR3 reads TGTGCCAGCAGCCCTCGGGGGGCTGTTGGCTACACCTTC.